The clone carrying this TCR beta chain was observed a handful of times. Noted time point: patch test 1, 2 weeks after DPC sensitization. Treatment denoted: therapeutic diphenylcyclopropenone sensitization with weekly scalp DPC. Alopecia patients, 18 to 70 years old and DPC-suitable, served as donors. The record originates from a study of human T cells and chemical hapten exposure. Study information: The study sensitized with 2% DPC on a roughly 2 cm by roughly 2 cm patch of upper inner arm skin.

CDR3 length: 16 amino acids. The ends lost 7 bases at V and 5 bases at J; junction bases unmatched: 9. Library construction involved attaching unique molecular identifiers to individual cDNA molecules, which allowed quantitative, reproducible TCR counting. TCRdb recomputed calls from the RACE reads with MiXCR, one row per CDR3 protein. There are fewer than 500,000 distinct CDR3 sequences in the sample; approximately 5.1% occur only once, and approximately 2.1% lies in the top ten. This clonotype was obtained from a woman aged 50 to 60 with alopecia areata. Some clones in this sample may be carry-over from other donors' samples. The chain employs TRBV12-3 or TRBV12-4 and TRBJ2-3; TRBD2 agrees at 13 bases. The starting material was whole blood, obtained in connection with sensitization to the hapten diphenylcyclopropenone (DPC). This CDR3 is CASNKLAGGPGDTQYF. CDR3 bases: TGTGCCAGCAACAAACTAGCGGGGGGGCCAGGAGATACGCAGTATTTT.